Listed here are 8 T cell receptor beta chains from one sample, sequenced in a study of beta chain features in type 1 diabetes. Whole-study findings and limits: When Type 1 diabetes patients were examined, their TCRB CDR3s proved moderately but significantly shorter in all four CD4+ subsets.

Their recognized antigens are unknown. cDNA synthesis used the whole RNA isolate, giving expressed TCRB sequences. Profiling relied on immunoSEQ multiplex PCR, and the TCRdb table lists in-frame clones only, not all of them. The repertoire has roughly 400,000 clones, 8.5% to 10% of them found once; the top ten carry over 0.45%. The specimen sequenced was central memory CD4+ T cells from blood. The origin of the receptors is a man aged 25 to 40 with type 1 diabetes.

The chain recombines TRBV27 with TRBJ1-1; D is unresolved. The CDR3 contains 14 residues. V was clipped by 2 bases and J by 0 bases, with 7 bases between them. Germline V gene data show CDR1 as MNHEY and CDR2 as SMNVEV (reference sequence). The CDR3 nucleotides read TGTGCCAGCAGTTTAAATGGGATGAACACTGAAGCTTTCTTT. Amino acids: CASSLNGMNTEAFF.

The genes are TRBV25-1 and TRBJ2-7, with TRBD2 identical over 8 bases. CDR1 MGHDK and CDR2 SYGVNS come from the germline V gene. V gave up 5 bases and J gave up 4 bases; unmatched junction bases: 10. The CDR3 contains 15 residues. The CDR3 DNA is TGTGCCAGCAGTCCTCTTAGCGGGACGATATACGAGCAGTACTTC. Its protein product is CASSPLSGTIYEQYF.

The chain has TRBV19 and TRBJ2-5, with TRBD1 matching 8 bases. The CDR3 spans 15 residues. V trimming: 3 bases; J trimming: 4 bases; junction bases outside the gene matches: 7. CDR1 is LNHDA and CDR2 is SQIVND in the germline V gene (reference sequence). This chain's CDR3 is CASSIDRGGGETQYF. Here the CDR3 DNA reads TGTGCCAGTAGTATCGACAGGGGCGGAGGAGAGACCCAGTACTTC.

This clone was picked up many times. The J gene is TRBJ2-3, the V gene TRBV7-9; D gene ambiguous. With 3 bases removed from V and 2 bases from J, the gap between germline ends came to 9 bases. Germline values: CDR1 SEHNR, CDR2 FQNEAQ (reference sequence). The CDR3 is 14 amino acids. CDR3 region: CASSFGGLTDTQYF. Here the CDR3 DNA reads TGTGCCAGCAGCTTTGGCGGCCTCACAGATACGCAGTATTTT.

The table lists this clone with a few counts. V and J are TRBV6-1 and TRBJ2-7; 7 nucleotides line up with TRBD1. The CDR3 contains 14 residues. CDR1 is MNHNS and CDR2 is SASEGT in the germline V gene. The ends lost 1 base at V and 2 bases at J; junction bases unmatched: 2. CDR3: CASSEDRGTYEQYF. The CDR3 DNA reads TGTGCCAGCAGTGAAGACAGGGGAACCTACGAGCAGTACTTC.

This clone has a handful of counts. This rearrangement joins TRBV27 to TRBJ2-7; weak D call: TRBD2 (6 bases). This CDR3 is built from 15 residues. V lost 6 bases and J 2 bases, leaving 17 bases between the germline ends. Germline CDR1 and CDR2: MNHEY and SMNVEV (reference sequence). The CDR3 DNA reads TGTGCCAGCAGCCCCAGAGCGCGGGAACCCTACGAGCAGTACTTC. Translation gives CASSPRAREPYEQYF.

This chain uses TRBV28 with TRBJ2-1, with D possibly being TRBD2 (6 bases). V shed 5 bases and J shed 4 bases, with 18 bases lying between them. CDR3 length equals 16 residues. Germline CDR1 reads MDHEN; CDR2 reads SYDVKM. The DNA of the CDR3 is TGTGCCAGCAGTCCCGGAGGGAGCGGATTATACAATGAGCAGTTCTTC. Its translation: CASSPGGSGLYNEQFF.

In its sample, this clone was seen a few times. The V call is TRBV19, the J call TRBJ1-1; D is perhaps TRBD1 (6 bases). The ends were cut back, 0 bases at V and 6 bases at J, with 8 bases in the middle. CDR1 and CDR2 (germline): LNHDA, SQIVND (reference sequence). The length of the CDR3 is 13 residues. Here the CDR3 reads CASSIDGQSEAFF. The DNA of the CDR3 is TGTGCCAGTAGTATAGATGGACAGTCTGAAGCTTTCTTT.